Presented here are 16 T cell receptor beta chains from one specimen sequenced in a study of siplizumab effects on memory and regulatory T cells. TCRdb's copy holds only in-frame clones and misses some; the assay was immunoSEQ multiplex PCR. The repertoire holds about 120,000 clones, with roughly 94% as singletons. Sequencing was carried out using non-Treg CD4+ T cells sorted from blood. Receptors originate from a human donor in good health.

The rearrangement uses TRBV6-5 and TRBJ1-3; D ambiguous. V shed 1 base and J shed 4 bases, with 5 bases lying between them. Germline lookup yields CDR1 MNHEY and CDR2 SVGAGI. There are 13 residues in the CDR3. In nucleotides, the CDR3 is TGTGCCAGCAGTTACTTTCTAGGAAACACCATATATTTT. Its protein is CASSYFLGNTIYF.

Of note for this clone: The DNA is omitted, as the CDR3 cannot be located on it reliably, and the CDR3 follows TCRdb's listing. J is TRBJ1-1 and V is TRBV21-1; the D call of TRBD1 is as the table states it, not checked on the DNA. TRBV21-1 represents a pseudogene. Ends included, the CDR3 has 15 residues. CDR3 sequence: CARRIKVGRGTEAFF.

The chain is built from TRBV11-1 and TRBJ2-7; tentatively, D is TRBD1 (7 bases). The CDR3 covers 18 residues. CDR1 SGHAT and CDR2 FQDESV come from the germline V gene (reference sequence). Trimming pared 3 bases from V and 7 bases from J, leaving 28 bases between. The CDR3 reads CASSLDPFGGTDNVEQYF. The CDR3 DNA is TGTGCCAGCAGCTTGGACCCTTTTGGGGGGACAGACAATGTGGAGCAGTACTTC.

V gene TRBV27 combines with J gene TRBJ2-5; a weak D match, TRBD2 (5 bases). This CDR3 is 14 amino acids long. Trimming took 6 bases from V and 2 from J, leaving 13 bases between them. Germline V lookup: CDR1 MNHEY, CDR2 SMNVEV (reference sequence). CDR3 amino acids: CASRRTLQQETQYF. As DNA, the CDR3 is TGTGCCAGCAGACGGACTCTACAACAAGAGACCCAGTACTTC.

A few counts support this clone. CDR3 coding DNA: TGTGCCAGCAGTTTAAGACAGGGCGGTCAGCCCCAGCATTTT. Its translation is CASSLRQGGQPQHF. The chain carries TRBV27 and TRBJ1-5; 7 bases agree with TRBD1. CDR3 size: 14 residues. V was clipped by 2 bases and J by 6 bases; unmatched bases: 4. Germline values: CDR1 MNHEY, CDR2 SMNVEV (reference sequence).

The rearrangement joins TRBV4-1 to TRBJ2-7; D gene uncertain. The germline V gene has CDR1 MGHRA and CDR2 YSYEKL. The CDR3 length is 15 residues. The ends were cut back, 0 bases at V and 1 base at J, with 10 bases in the middle. Here the CDR3 DNA reads TGCGCCAGCAGCCAAGAACCCCGAGTTTCCTACGAGCAGTACTTC. This codes for CASSQEPRVSYEQYF.

This chain links TRBV27 with TRBJ2-7; D is possibly TRBD2 (7 bases). CDR3 length: 13 residues. V was cut by 6 bases and J by 6 bases, with 15 bases left in between. Germline CDR1 and CDR2: MNHEY and SMNVEV (reference sequence). Written as DNA, the CDR3 is TGTGCCAGCAGCAATAGGGGGAGGGCCGAGCAGTACTTC. Protein product: CASSNRGRAEQYF.

This rearrangement joins TRBV14 to TRBJ2-1; a weak D match, TRBD2 (6 bases). There are 17 residues in the CDR3. CDR1 is SGHDN and CDR2 is FVKESK in the germline V gene. Trimming shortened V by 0 bases and J by 8 bases, and 20 bases separated the two germline ends. DNA of the CDR3: TGTGCCAGCAGCCAAGAGCGGGGACGGGGTGTTTGGTATGAGCAGTTCTTC. Its protein product is CASSQERGRGVWYEQFF.

This chain uses TRBV10-3 with TRBJ1-1; D possibly corresponds to TRBD1 (5 bases). V lost 4 bases and J 4 bases, leaving 7 bases between the germline ends. Germline assignment: CDR1 ENHRY and CDR2 SYGVKD. There are 12 residues in the CDR3. As DNA, the CDR3 is TGTGCCATCAGTGGCGGGGCCACTGAAGCTTTCTTT. Translated: CAISGGATEAFF.

The chain uses TRBV19 and TRBJ2-1; the D is unclear. The CDR3 loop spans 16 amino acids. Germline assignment: CDR1 LNHDA and CDR2 SQIVND (reference sequence). V shed 2 bases and J shed 0 bases, with 11 bases lying between them. The CDR3 DNA sequence: TGTGCCAGTAGTATAACCCCCAGGAACTCCTACAATGAGCAGTTCTTC. It yields the protein CASSITPRNSYNEQFF.

The chain links TRBV15 to TRBJ2-3; D is unresolved. Germline V CDR1 and CDR2: LNHNV, YYDKDF (reference sequence). CDR3 length: 13 residues. Trimming took 0 bases from V and 3 from J, leaving 4 bases between them. For the CDR3, the DNA is TGTGCCACCAGCAGAGAGGTGACAGATACGCAGTATTTT. It translates to CATSREVTDTQYF.

This clone was observed a single time. This sequence joins TRBV6-5 and TRBJ1-1, with D unresolved. V lost 7 bases and J 7 bases, leaving 16 bases between the germline ends. Germline-derived CDR1 and CDR2 are MNHEY and SVGAGI. This CDR3 is 13 amino acids long. CDR3 coding DNA: TGTGCCAGCATTTCGGCAGGAATATATGAAGCTTTCTTT. Translation: CASISAGIYEAFF.

The CDR3 region has the DNA TGTGCCTGGAGTGAAAAGGGGGAGGTAGCGGGATGGGGCTACAATGAGCAGTTCTTC. Its protein is CAWSEKGEVAGWGYNEQFF. The rearrangement links TRBV30 to TRBJ2-1; 8 bases are a match to TRBD2. The germline V gene has CDR1 GTSNPN and CDR2 SVGIG (reference sequence). The CDR3 loop spans 19 amino acids. Unmatched junction bases numbered 17, after V lost 1 base and J lost 3 bases.

The chain carries TRBV5-6 and TRBJ1-3; unclear D gene. This CDR3 has 17 residues. Germline V gene lookup returns CDR1 SGHDT and CDR2 YYEEEE. V was cut by 0 bases and J by 0 bases, with 13 bases left in between. CDR3 sequence: CASSLVGGRSSGNTIYF. CDR3 in DNA: TGTGCCAGCAGCTTGGTCGGTGGCAGGAGCTCTGGAAACACCATATATTTT.

V is TRBV13 and J is TRBJ2-7; the match to TRBD1 covers 8 bases. Germline assignment: CDR1 PRHDT and CDR2 FYEKMQ (reference sequence). V shed 5 bases, J shed 1 base, and the junction held 4 bases outside the gene matches. The CDR3 contains 14 residues. CDR3 sequence: CASSPGQASYEQYF. In nucleotides, the CDR3 is TGTGCCAGCAGCCCGGGACAGGCATCCTACGAGCAGTACTTC.

The chain has TRBV5-1 and TRBJ1-1, with D uncertain. Germline assignment: CDR1 SGHRS and CDR2 YFSETQ. CDR3 size: 14 residues. Trimming took off 4 bases at V and 3 bases at J, with 13 bases between the two ends. The CDR3 protein is CASSPGGPDTEAFF. The CDR3 coding sequence is TGCGCCAGCAGCCCGGGAGGGCCGGACACTGAAGCTTTCTTT.